Listed below are T cell receptor beta chains from one sample, sequenced in a study of regulatory T cells in long-lasting Graves disease. TCRdb independently ran MiXCR on the multiplex PCR reads; one entry per CDR3 protein. The sample holds fewer than 500,000 distinct CDR3 sequences, roughly 16% seen once. The sample was also linked to a second study, of T cells in Graves' hyperthyroidism and ophthalmopathy.

The material was peripheral blood mononuclear cells (PBMCs), obtained at new diagnosis, from a patient treated with antithyroid drugs. These receptor sequences come from a man in his forties with Graves disease. CDR3s include the opening cysteine and the closing phenylalanine or tryptophan. The D gene is left open where the match is weak. Rows give clone size only sometimes, using once, few, many, or a class for an expanded clone.

v_call,d_call,clone_size,j_call,cdr3_nt,cdr3_aa
TRBV6-5,.,.,TRBJ2-2,TGTGCCAGCAGTTACAGAGGGTCGGACACCGGGGAGCTGTTTTTT,CASSYRGSDTGELFF
TRBV19,.,once,TRBJ1-1,TGTGCCACCCACAGGAACACTGAAGCTTTCTTT,CATHRNTEAFF
TRBV5-5,.,many,TRBJ2-4,TGTGCCAGCAGCCTTCCGGGTAAAAACATTCAGTACTTC,CASSLPGKNIQYF
TRBV5-1,TRBD2,many,TRBJ2-7,TGCGCCAGCAGCTTGAGGCGGGAGGCGGGCTACGAGCAGTACTTC,CASSLRREAGYEQYF
TRBV30,TRBD1,few,TRBJ1-2,TGTGCCTGGAGTAAGGGGACAGAGTTCAACTATGGCTACACCTTC,CAWSKGTEFNYGYTF
TRBV12-3/TRBV12-4,TRBD2,many,TRBJ2-1,TGTGCCAGCAGTTCTAGCGGGAGTAGTCTCAATGAGCAGTTCTTC,CASSSSGSSLNEQFF
TRBV5-1,TRBD1,many,TRBJ2-3,TGCGCCAGCAGACCGGACAGGGGCAGGGATACGCAGTATTTT,CASRPDRGRDTQYF
TRBV5-5,.,many,TRBJ2-7,TGTGCCAGCAGCTTGGTTCAGGGTAGAGACGAGCAGTACTTC,CASSLVQGRDEQYF
TRBV6-5,.,.,TRBJ2-7,TGTGCCAGCAGTTTCCTCGTTTCCCCGGGGGAGCAGTACTTC,CASSFLVSPGEQYF
TRBV19,.,once,TRBJ2-1,TGTGCCAGTAGCCGGGACAAGCGGGGCAATGAGCAGTTCTTC,CASSRDKRGNEQFF
TRBV6-2/TRBV6-3,TRBD1,.,TRBJ2-1,TGTGCCAGCAGTTACCAGGGGACAGGGCAAGAGCAGTTCTTC,CASSYQGTGQEQFF
TRBV2,.,few,TRBJ1-6,TGTGCCAGCAGACCTTATAATTCACCCCTCCACTTT,CASRPYNSPLHF
TRBV19,.,.,TRBJ2-1,TGTGCCAGTAGTAAACAGGCGAGCTCCTACAATGAGCAGTTCTTC,CASSKQASSYNEQFF
TRBV28,TRBD2,many,TRBJ2-7,TGTGCCAGCAGTTCGAGTAGCGGGAGCTCCTACGAGCAGTACTTC,CASSSSSGSSYEQYF
TRBV20-1,TRBD2,many,TRBJ2-3,TGCAGTTGGGCTAGCGGCCTGGGGATAGATACGCAGTATTTT,CSWASGLGIDTQYF
TRBV20-1,TRBD2,.,TRBJ2-2,TGCAGTGCGCGGCTTACAGGCGCCGGGGGGATCACCGGGGAGCTGTTTTTT,CSARLTGAGGITGELFF
TRBV28,.,many,TRBJ1-1,TGTGCCAGCAGTTTCCCCCTGAACACTGAAGCTTTCTTT,CASSFPLNTEAFF
TRBV25-1,.,.,TRBJ1-2,TGTGCCAGCAGTGCCCCAGGGGAATTGTATGGCTACACCTTC,CASSAPGELYGYTF
TRBV20-1,.,many,TRBJ2-7,TGCAGTGCTAAGGACGGGGGCAGCACCTACGAGCAGTACTTC,CSAKDGGSTYEQYF
TRBV3-1,TRBD1,many,TRBJ1-1,TGTGCCAGCAGCCCCACCGGGACAGGGTTCGCTGAAGCTTTCTTT,CASSPTGTGFAEAFF
TRBV15,.,.,TRBJ1-5,TGTGCCACCAGCAGATCTAGGGGATCCTATCAGCCCCAGCATTTT,CATSRSRGSYQPQHF
TRBV12-5,TRBD2,.,TRBJ2-1,TGTGCTGGCTCCGGGACGGCGGGGGATGAGCAGTTCTTC,CAGSGTAGDEQFF
TRBV7-9,.,.,TRBJ1-2,TGTGCCAGCAGCTTAACGGGACGGGGGATGATTGGCTACACCTTC,CASSLTGRGMIGYTF
TRBV6-1,.,many,TRBJ1-5,TGTGCCAGCAGTATCCCGGTAGGGCAGGGATATCAGCCCCAGCATTTT,CASSIPVGQGYQPQHF
TRBV19,.,few,TRBJ2-5,TGTGCCAGTAGTATCTCTAGCTCCTTTCGTCTGTACCAAGAGACCCAGTACTTC,CASSISSSFRLYQETQYF
TRBV5-1,.,few,TRBJ2-6,TGCGCCAGCAGCTTGCAAGGGGGGGCTGGGGCCAACGTCCTGACTTTC,CASSLQGGAGANVLTF
TRBV19,.,once,TRBJ2-2,TGTGCCAGTAGGCCGTCCCCCGGGGAGCTGTTTTTT,CASRPSPGELFF
TRBV11-3,.,.,TRBJ2-3,TGTGCCAGCAGCTTAGATAATTGGGCGAGCACAGATACGCAGTATTTT,CASSLDNWASTDTQYF
TRBV27,.,.,TRBJ2-7,TGTGCCAGCAGTTTATTTAGTAGGGGAACCGAGCAGTACTTC,CASSLFSRGTEQYF
TRBV10-3,.,.,TRBJ2-7,TGTGCCATCACCGGCAACAAATACGAGCAGTACTTC,CAITGNKYEQYF
TRBV5-6,.,many,TRBJ2-7,TGTGCCACTGGGGTCGGGCCCTACGAGCAGTACTTC,CATGVGPYEQYF
TRBV28,.,few,TRBJ2-7,TGTGCCAGCACCCCATTCGTGGGAATCCACGAGCAGTACTTC,CASTPFVGIHEQYF
TRBV12-3/TRBV12-4,TRBD1,many,TRBJ1-1,TGTGCCAGCAGTTTCGGGACAGGGAATACTGAAGCTTTCTTT,CASSFGTGNTEAFF
TRBV6-1,TRBD1,few,TRBJ2-7,TGTGCCAGCAGTAGTACAGGGGGAACATTGGGCGAGCAGTACTTC,CASSSTGGTLGEQYF
TRBV20-1,.,.,TRBJ2-7,TGCAGTGCCAGTAGGGGGAGCTCCTACGAGCAGTACTTC,CSASRGSSYEQYF
TRBV20-1,.,.,TRBJ2-7,TGCAGTGCCCCGCACGAGCAGTACTTC,CSAPHEQYF
TRBV5-1,TRBD2,once,TRBJ2-2,TGCGCCAGCAGCCGGAGAGCGGGGGACACCGGGGAGCTGTTTTTT,CASSRRAGDTGELFF
TRBV9,.,.,TRBJ2-1,TGTGCCAGCAGCGTTGGGGGTGCGGGAAATGAGCAGTTCTTC,CASSVGGAGNEQFF
TRBV18,.,many,TRBJ1-1,TGTGCCAGCTCCCGGGGCACCGGGGACACTGAAGCTTTCTTT,CASSRGTGDTEAFF
TRBV28,TRBD2,.,TRBJ2-7,TGTGCCAGCACCCCGGGGCTAGCGGGAGGAAAGAGGGGCTACGAGCAGTACTTC,CASTPGLAGGKRGYEQYF
TRBV9,.,many,TRBJ2-2,TGTGCCAGCAGCGTAGCTACACAGGGCGGCGGGGAGCTGTTTTTT,CASSVATQGGGELFF
TRBV2,.,few,TRBJ1-1,TGTGCCCAGCGGGAGGAGGGAGGGACTGAAGCTTTCTTT,CAQREEGGTEAFF
TRBV9,.,.,TRBJ2-5,TGTGCCAGCAGTCTCGTTGGGGGAGAGATTGAAACCCAGTACTTC,CASSLVGGEIETQYF
TRBV5-1,.,many,TRBJ1-4,TGCGCCAGCAGCTTGGAGTTTCGGGAAAAACTGTTTTTT,CASSLEFREKLFF
TRBV7-3,TRBD2,.,TRBJ2-2,TGTGCCAGCAGCCAAAGGAGACTAGCGCCCCAGGGTGGCGGGGAGCTGTTTTTT,CASSQRRLAPQGGGELFF